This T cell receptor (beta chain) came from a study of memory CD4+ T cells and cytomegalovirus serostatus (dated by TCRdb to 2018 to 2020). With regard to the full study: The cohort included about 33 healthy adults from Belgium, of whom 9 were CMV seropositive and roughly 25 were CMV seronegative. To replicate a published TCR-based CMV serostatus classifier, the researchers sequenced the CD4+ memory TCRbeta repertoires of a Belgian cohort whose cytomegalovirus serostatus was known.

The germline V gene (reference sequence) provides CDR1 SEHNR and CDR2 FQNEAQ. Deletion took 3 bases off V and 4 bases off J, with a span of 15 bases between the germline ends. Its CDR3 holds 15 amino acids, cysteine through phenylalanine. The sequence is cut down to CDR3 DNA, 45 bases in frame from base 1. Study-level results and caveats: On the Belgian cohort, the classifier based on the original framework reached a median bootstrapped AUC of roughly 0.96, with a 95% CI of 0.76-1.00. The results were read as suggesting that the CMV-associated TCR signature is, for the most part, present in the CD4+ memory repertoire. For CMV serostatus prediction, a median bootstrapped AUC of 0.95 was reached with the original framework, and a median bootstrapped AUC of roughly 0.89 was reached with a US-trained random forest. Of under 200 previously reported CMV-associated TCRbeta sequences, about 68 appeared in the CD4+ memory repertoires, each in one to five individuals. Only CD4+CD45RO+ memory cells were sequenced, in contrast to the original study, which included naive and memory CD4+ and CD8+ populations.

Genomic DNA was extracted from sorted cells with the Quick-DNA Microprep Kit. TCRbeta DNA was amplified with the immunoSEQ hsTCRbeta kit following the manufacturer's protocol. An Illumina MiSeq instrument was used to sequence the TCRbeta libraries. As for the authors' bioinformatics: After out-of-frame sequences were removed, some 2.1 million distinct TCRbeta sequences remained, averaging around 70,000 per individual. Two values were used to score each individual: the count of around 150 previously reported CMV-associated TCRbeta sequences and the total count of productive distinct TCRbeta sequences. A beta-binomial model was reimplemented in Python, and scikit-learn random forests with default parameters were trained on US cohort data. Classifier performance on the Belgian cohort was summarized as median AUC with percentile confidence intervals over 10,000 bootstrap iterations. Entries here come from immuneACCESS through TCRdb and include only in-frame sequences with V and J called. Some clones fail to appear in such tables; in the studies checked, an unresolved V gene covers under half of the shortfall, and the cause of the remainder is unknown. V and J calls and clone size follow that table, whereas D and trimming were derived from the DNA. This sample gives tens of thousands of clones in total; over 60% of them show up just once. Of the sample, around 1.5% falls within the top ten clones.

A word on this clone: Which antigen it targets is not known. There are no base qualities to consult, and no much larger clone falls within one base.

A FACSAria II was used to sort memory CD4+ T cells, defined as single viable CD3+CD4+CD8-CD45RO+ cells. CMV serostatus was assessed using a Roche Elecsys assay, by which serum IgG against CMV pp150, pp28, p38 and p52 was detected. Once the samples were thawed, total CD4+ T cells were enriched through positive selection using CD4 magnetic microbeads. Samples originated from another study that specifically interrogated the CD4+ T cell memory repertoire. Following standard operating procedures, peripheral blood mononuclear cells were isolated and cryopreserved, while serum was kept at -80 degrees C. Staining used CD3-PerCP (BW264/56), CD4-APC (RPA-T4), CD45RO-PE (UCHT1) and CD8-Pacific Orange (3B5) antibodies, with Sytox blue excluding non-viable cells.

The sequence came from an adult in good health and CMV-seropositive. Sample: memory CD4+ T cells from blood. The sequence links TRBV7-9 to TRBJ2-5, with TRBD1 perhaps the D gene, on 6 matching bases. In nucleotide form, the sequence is TGTGCCAGCAGCTTTACATCCAGGGGCAGAGAGACCCAGTACTTC. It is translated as CASSFTSRGRETQYF.